This TCR beta chain is from a study of cytomegalovirus exposure and HLA in healthy donors. PCR amplification relied on 60 Vbeta primers (plus 13 Jbeta primers). Measured with immunoSEQ multiplex PCR; TCRdb has only the in-frame clones, and not every one. The sample lists nearly 110,000 clones, around 80% occurring once. The table lists this clone with a count of one. No antigen is known for it. The junction differs from germline at one of its ends, possibly a read error. General study findings and limits: The study found most TCR sequences rare, yet found some public TCRs in many donors. In a later analysis, HLA-associated beta chains showed higher expansion and lower generation probabilities than comparable chains. Serostatus for CMV was the only available immune exposure information. The authors confirmed in vitro that a few CMV-associated chains were specific for CMV antigens.

Sequencing input: PBMCs. The sequence was collected from a woman aged 50 to 60 in good health and CMV-seropositive.

The CDR3 DNA reads as TGTTCCAGCAGCCTCAGTGAGGGGGCAGTCGAGCAGTACTTC. Residues: CSSSLSEGAVEQYF. This rearrangement joins TRBV7-9 to TRBJ2-7, with 7 bases fitting TRBD1. This CDR3 contains 14 residues. From germline, CDR1 is SEHNR and CDR2 FQNEAQ (reference sequence).